This T cell receptor (beta chain) was sequenced for a study of shared clonotypes between healthy human individuals. Notes on this clone: The junction shows a germline mismatch at one end, possibly a read error.

TCRdb's copy holds only in-frame clones and misses some; the assay was immunoSEQ multiplex PCR. The sample lists about 470,000 clones; around 79% were seen once. This CDR3 has 14 amino acids. From germline, CDR1 is SGHTA and CDR2 FQGNSA. V and J are TRBV7-2 and TRBJ1-2; D is undetermined. The TCR comes from a woman aged 40 to 50 in good health. Some clones in this sample may be carry-over from other donors' samples. Source material: PBMCs. Here the CDR3 reads CASSATPPVDGYTF. Here the CDR3 DNA reads TGTGCCAGCAGCGCAACTCCACCGGTAGATGGTTACACCTTC.